Presented here are 20 T cell receptor beta chains from one specimen sequenced in a study of T cell responses to AZD1222 COVID-19 vaccine. Produced via immunoSEQ multiplex PCR; TCRdb's table is partial and in-frame only. The data show 110,000 or so clones, just over 90% seen once. The sequencing here drew on peripheral blood, taken on day 0 of AZD1222 vaccination. The receptors originated from an adult in good health.

This sequence joins TRBV25-1 and TRBJ1-1; D is perhaps TRBD1 (5 bases). The CDR3 spans 13 residues. V lost 1 base, J lost 6 bases, and 9 bases lay in between. Germline V lookup: CDR1 MGHDK, CDR2 SYGVNS. The CDR3 reads CASSESGIAEAFF. The CDR3 nucleotides are TGTGCCAGCAGTGAATCAGGGATCGCTGAAGCTTTCTTT.

The sample holds a few counts of this clone. This chain joins TRBV5-1 and TRBJ1-2, with D possibly TRBD1 on 6 matching bases. The CDR3 is 13 residues long. The germline V and J ends were trimmed by 2 bases and 7 bases, with 12 bases remaining between them. The germline V gene encodes CDR1 SGHRS and CDR2 YFSETQ. CDR3: CASSLQGFVGYTF. The CDR3 coding sequence is TGCGCCAGCAGCTTACAGGGCTTTGTTGGCTACACCTTC.

This chain uses TRBV15 with TRBJ1-1; D gene uncertain. CDR1 and CDR2 from the germline V gene are LNHNV and YYDKDF (reference sequence). This CDR3 contains 12 residues. The V end was cut by 4 bases, the J end by 9 bases, with 12 bases between. CDR3 region: CATSTAAGKAFF. The CDR3 nucleotides are TGTGCCACCAGCACCGCTGCAGGAAAAGCTTTCTTT.

V gene TRBV4-1 combines with J gene TRBJ2-7; either TRBD1 or TRBD2 may supply D (5 bases each). Germline CDR1 reads MGHRA; CDR2 reads YSYEKL. This CDR3 region has 14 residues. V lost 0 bases, J lost 4 bases, and 10 bases lay in between. The CDR3 loop is CASSQDRGRYEQYF. The CDR3 DNA reads TGCGCCAGCAGCCAAGATCGGGGCAGATACGAGCAGTACTTC.

The chain is built from TRBV4-3 and TRBJ1-4; TRBD1 might be the D (6 bases). The CDR3 runs 17 residues. V was pared by 3 bases and J by 8 bases, with 22 bases between. Germline V gene sequence: CDR1 LGHNA, CDR2 YSLEER. CDR3 bases: TGCGCCAGCAGCCATCCTCCTAGCAGGGTAGGGGGGGAAAAACTGTTTTTT. It codes for CASSHPPSRVGGEKLFF.

This chain connects TRBV9 to TRBJ1-2; D remains ambiguous. Per the germline V gene, CDR1 is SGDLS and CDR2 is YYNGEE. V dropped 0 bases and J dropped 2 bases, with 11 bases sitting between them. The length of the CDR3 is 15 residues. CDR3 coding DNA: TGTGCCAGCAGCGTAGCTTGGACGGCAAACTATGGCTACACCTTC. Protein product: CASSVAWTANYGYTF.

In this sample, this clone turned up a few times. The chain is built from TRBV4-2 and TRBJ2-7, with D possibly matching TRBD1 (6 bases). The CDR3 has 15 amino acids. V was cut by 0 bases and J by 4 bases, with 13 bases left in between. Germline V gives CDR1 LGHNA, CDR2 YNFKEQ. The CDR3 reads CASSQELQGWYEQYF. CDR3 DNA sequence: TGTGCCAGCAGCCAAGAACTACAGGGATGGTACGAGCAGTACTTC.

The V and J genes are TRBV12-3 or TRBV12-4 and TRBJ2-1; D is perhaps TRBD1 (5 bases). Trimming pared 2 bases from V and 5 bases from J, leaving 7 bases between. CDR3 length: 13 amino acids. In DNA form, the CDR3 reads TGTGCCAGCAGTTTAAACAGGAACAATGAGCAGTTCTTC. It codes for CASSLNRNNEQFF.

This chain joins TRBV5-4 and TRBJ1-4; TRBD1 matches 7 bases. V was pared by 1 base and J by 5 bases, with 5 bases of the junction left unmatched. The CDR3 is 15 amino acids. Germline values: CDR1 SGHNT, CDR2 YYREEE (reference sequence). The CDR3 spells CASSLWGQPNEKLFF. In nucleotides, the CDR3 is TGTGCCAGCAGCTTGTGGGGACAGCCAAATGAAAAACTGTTTTTT.

V and J are TRBV29-1 and TRBJ2-5; 7 bases agree with TRBD1. With V trimmed by 4 bases and J by 4 bases, 9 bases remained unmatched. The germline gives CDR1 SQVTM, CDR2 ANQGSEA. The CDR3 extends over 14 amino acids. The CDR3 here is CSVGRGGIGETQYF. In nucleotides, the CDR3 is TGCAGCGTTGGGCGAGGGGGCATCGGAGAGACCCAGTACTTC.

The genes are TRBV12-3 or TRBV12-4 and TRBJ1-2; D call uncertain. V was trimmed by 2 bases and J by 4 bases, leaving 8 bases between them. This CDR3 region has 13 residues. CDR3 nucleotide sequence: TGTGCCAGCAGTTTAAACCCCCTCTATGGCTACACCTTC. Its protein product is CASSLNPLYGYTF.

The V call is TRBV20-1, the J call TRBJ1-2; D is perhaps TRBD1 (6 bases). CDR1 is DFQATT and CDR2 is SNEGSKA in the germline V gene (reference sequence). V dropped 3 bases and J dropped 2 bases, with 7 bases sitting between them. This CDR3 has 12 residues. The CDR3 is CSASTGNYGYTF. For the CDR3, the DNA is TGCAGTGCTAGTACAGGGAACTATGGCTACACCTTC.

This chain joins TRBV11-2 and TRBJ2-2, with D uncertain. The CDR3 is 16 amino acids. In germline, CDR1 is SGHAT, CDR2 FQNNGV. V shed 0 bases and J shed 6 bases, with 14 bases lying between them. The CDR3 loop is CASSLDRAAGSGELFF. The CDR3 DNA reads TGTGCCAGCAGCTTAGATCGGGCAGCAGGATCCGGGGAGCTGTTTTTT.

This clone was counted once. The chain employs TRBV11-3 and TRBJ1-1; no clear D. CDR1 is SGHNT, CDR2 YENEEA, per germline. CDR3 length equals 13 residues. V gave up 0 bases and J gave up 0 bases, with 2 bases separating them. Here the CDR3 reads CASSLDMNTEAFF. CDR3 nucleotide sequence: TGTGCCAGCAGCTTAGACATGAACACTGAAGCTTTCTTT.

V gene TRBV4-2 combines with J gene TRBJ1-1; 9 bases fit TRBD1. Unmatched junction bases numbered 5, after V lost 1 base and J lost 5 bases. Germline V gene data show CDR1 as LGHNA and CDR2 as YNFKEQ. The CDR3 sequence is 15 residues long. DNA for the CDR3: TGTGCCAGCAGCCAAGGACAGGGGGGAGAGACTGAAGCTTTCTTT. Protein product: CASSQGQGGETEAFF.

This rearrangement joins TRBV29-1 to TRBJ2-2, with D perhaps assigned TRBD1 or TRBD2 (5 bases each). The CDR3 length is 15 residues. Trimming shortened V by 7 bases and J by 0 bases, and 15 bases separated the two germline ends. The V gene's germline CDR1 is SQVTM and CDR2 ANQGSEA. CDR3 residues: CSASTGTSNTGELFF. DNA for the CDR3: TGCAGCGCCTCAACCGGGACCTCGAACACCGGGGAGCTGTTTTTT.

The CDR3 protein is CAWSRTGHGELFF. The CDR3, as DNA: TGTGCCTGGAGCCGGACGGGACACGGGGAGCTGTTTTTT. The chain carries TRBV30 and TRBJ2-2; TRBD1 might be the D (6 bases). Deletions cut 3 bases from V and 7 bases from J, with 12 bases between. The CDR3 is made up of 13 amino acids. CDR1 GTSNPN and CDR2 SVGIG come from the germline V gene (reference sequence).

The chain combines TRBV10-3 with TRBJ2-7; D remains ambiguous. Per germline, CDR1 ENHRY and CDR2 SYGVKD. V lost 3 bases to trimming and J lost 4 bases, with 4 bases between them. CDR3 length: 11 amino acids. The CDR3 DNA reads TGTGCCATCAGTGAACAGTACGAGCAGTACTTC. Translating gives CAISEQYEQYF.

This clone was counted a single time. The chain carries TRBV7-2 and TRBJ1-6; no clear D. The germline V and J ends were trimmed by 2 bases and 7 bases, with 6 bases remaining between them. Per germline, CDR1 SGHTA and CDR2 FQGNSA. CDR3 length: 13 residues. For the CDR3, the DNA is TGTGCCAGCAGCTTACAGAACAATTCACCCCTCCACTTT. It yields the protein CASSLQNNSPLHF.

This chain connects TRBV27 to TRBJ1-6; D remains ambiguous. The germline V gene has CDR1 MNHEY and CDR2 SMNVEV (reference sequence). This CDR3 is built from 13 residues. V was cut by 10 bases and J by 0 bases, with 7 bases left in between. The CDR3 protein is CATRRSYNSPLHF. For the CDR3, the DNA is TGTGCCACCCGACGCTCCTATAATTCACCCCTCCACTTT.